The 22 T cell receptor beta chains below all came from one sample that was sequenced in a study of blood T cell repertoires in COVID-19. Measured with immunoSEQ multiplex PCR; TCRdb has only the in-frame clones, and not every one. Found here are about 150,000 clones, about 85% of them singletons; the top ten hold over 0.55%. Sequences were obtained from peripheral blood. The receptors were sampled from a man aged 55 to 70 with COVID-19, enrolled during active disease.

The V call is TRBV6-5, the J call TRBJ2-5, with D maybe TRBD1 (6 bases). CDR1 is MNHEY and CDR2 is SVGAGI in the germline V gene. The length of the CDR3 is 15 residues. The germline V and J ends were trimmed by 6 bases and 3 bases, with 17 bases remaining between them. CDR3 sequence (DNA): TGTGCCAGCAGAAACAACCCCGGGACAAAAGAGACCCAGTACTTC. It translates to CASRNNPGTKETQYF.

The chain recombines TRBV7-6 with TRBJ2-1, with D perhaps TRBD1 (7 bases). The CDR3 sequence is 16 residues long. V lost 5 bases to trimming and J lost 5 bases, with 19 bases between them. Germline assignment: CDR1 SGHVS and CDR2 FNYEAQ. The CDR3 DNA follows: TGTGCCAGCAGCCCCGTTGGGGCAGGGGGGCACAATGAGCAGTTCTTC. Translating it yields CASSPVGAGGHNEQFF.

The chain couples TRBV7-2 to TRBJ1-2; TRBD1 aligns across 9 bases. V dropped 4 bases and J dropped 8; count of bases not matched to a gene: 8. Germline V lookup: CDR1 SGHTA, CDR2 FQGNSA. The CDR3 is made up of 14 amino acids. CDR3 sequence reads: CASSSGTGSFGYTF. CDR3 DNA sequence: TGTGCCAGCAGCTCCGGGACAGGGAGTTTCGGCTACACCTTC.

The J gene is TRBJ1-2, the V gene TRBV5-5; 9 positions match TRBD1. This CDR3 contains 15 residues. CDR1 is SGHKS and CDR2 is YYEKEE in the germline V gene (reference sequence). The junction had 7 bases not matched to a gene; V was cut back by 4 bases and J by 3 bases. The CDR3 is CASSRQGESYYGYTF. CDR3 nucleotides: TGTGCCAGCAGCCGACAGGGGGAGAGCTACTATGGCTACACCTTC.

This clone was seen a single time. V is TRBV2 and J is TRBJ2-1; 8 bases are shared with TRBD1. The CDR3 sequence is 13 residues long. The germline V gene encodes CDR1 SNHLY and CDR2 FYNNEI. V lost 7 bases, J lost 9 bases, and 8 bases stayed unmatched. As DNA, the CDR3 is TGTGCCAGCACCGGACAGGGATTGGGTGAGCAGTTCTTC. It yields the protein CASTGQGLGEQFF.

The rearrangement joins TRBV5-6 to TRBJ1-5, with D possibly matching TRBD1 (5 bases). This CDR3 contains 15 residues. Deletions cut 1 base from V and 0 bases from J, with 8 bases between. Germline-derived CDR1 and CDR2 are SGHDT and YYEEEE. This CDR3 reads CASSLSQVSNQPQHF. CDR3 DNA sequence: TGTGCCAGCAGCTTGTCACAGGTTAGCAATCAGCCCCAGCATTTT.

The V and J genes are TRBV10-3 and TRBJ2-1; D gene uncertain. V was pared by 11 bases and J by 3 bases, with 8 bases between. Germline assignment: CDR1 ENHRY and CDR2 SYGVKD. CDR3 length: 11 residues. The CDR3 DNA follows: TGTGCCTGCAGTAACTACAATGAGCAGTTCTTC. Protein product: CACSNYNEQFF.

The chain carries TRBV4-3 and TRBJ2-7; TRBD2 agrees at 15 bases. With 3 bases clipped from V and 3 bases from J, the junction kept 3 bases outside the gene matches. There are 16 residues in the CDR3. Germline loops: CDR1 LGHNA, CDR2 YSLEER. CDR3 nucleotide sequence: TGCGCCAGCAGCCATAGGACTAGCGGGAGGGTCTACGAGCAGTACTTC. Translated: CASSHRTSGRVYEQYF.

The J gene is TRBJ1-2, the V gene TRBV14; D not resolved. The CDR3 contains 15 residues. CDR1 and CDR2 from the germline V gene are SGHDN and FVKESK. Trimming stripped 2 bases from V and 6 bases from J, with 16 bases between. CDR3 amino acids: CASSQTPRPGHGYTF. The CDR3 region has the DNA TGTGCCAGCAGCCAAACCCCGAGACCGGGTCATGGCTACACCTTC.

In its sample, this clone was seen once. The chain combines TRBV19 with TRBJ2-6; 10 positions match TRBD1. The ends lost 7 bases at V and 3 bases at J; junction bases unmatched: 12. The V gene's germline CDR1 is LNHDA and CDR2 SQIVND (reference sequence). The CDR3 runs 18 residues. The CDR3 coding sequence is TGTGCCAGTACCCCAGGGAGACAGGGGGCGGGTGGGGCCAACGTCCTGACTTTC. Its protein is CASTPGRQGAGGANVLTF.

This clone was detected only a few times. CDR3 DNA sequence: TGTGCCTGGAGTAGGACAGGGAGAACCTTGTGGGCTTTCTTT. Translated: CAWSRTGRTLWAFF. The chain joins TRBV30 to TRBJ1-1; 8 positions agree with TRBD1. Germline loops: CDR1 GTSNPN, CDR2 SVGIG (reference sequence). The CDR3 consists of 14 residues. Trimming cost V 2 bases and J 11 bases; bases outside gene matches: 13.

V usage is TRBV4-2 and J usage is TRBJ1-2, with 7 bases lining up with TRBD1. V was pared by 4 bases and J by 4 bases, with 9 bases of the junction left unmatched. Germline V gives CDR1 LGHNA, CDR2 YNFKEQ. The CDR3 sequence is 15 residues long. The CDR3 bases are TGTGCCAGCAGCCCGGGCGGACAGGTCCTCTATGGCTACACCTTC. It specifies CASSPGGQVLYGYTF.

The rearrangement uses TRBV5-4 and TRBJ2-1; D is unclear. The CDR3 is made up of 12 amino acids. V gave up 1 base and J gave up 6 bases, with 5 bases separating them. Germline V gene sequence: CDR1 SGHNT, CDR2 YYREEE (reference sequence). CDR3 sequence reads: CASSLSPNEQFF. DNA for the CDR3: TGTGCCAGCAGCTTGTCTCCCAATGAGCAGTTCTTC.

This chain connects TRBV5-4 to TRBJ2-7, with 7 bases that match TRBD1. Trimming removed 2 bases from V and 1 base from J; junction bases left unmatched: 6. The germline gives CDR1 SGHNT, CDR2 YYREEE (reference sequence). The CDR3 is made up of 15 amino acids. CDR3 region: CASSFYRDRSYEQYF. The CDR3 bases are TGTGCCAGCAGCTTTTACCGGGACAGATCCTACGAGCAGTACTTC. Filled out from reference TRBV5-4 and TRBJ2-7, the complete variable domain reads ETGVTQSPTHLIKTRGQQVTLRCSSQSGHNTVSWYQQALGQGPQFIFQYYREEENGRGNFPPRFSGLQFPNYSSELNVNALELDDSALYLCASSFYRDRSYEQYFGPGTRLTVT.

The count of this clone is one. The chain is built from TRBV30 and TRBJ1-2; possible D gene TRBD1, 6 bases. The CDR3 spans 13 residues. Germline V gene data show CDR1 as GTSNPN and CDR2 as SVGIG (reference sequence). The germline V and J ends were trimmed by 1 base and 6 bases, with 12 bases remaining between them. The chain's CDR3 is CAWSAQGYNGYTF. Written as DNA, the CDR3 is TGTGCCTGGAGTGCTCAGGGGTACAATGGCTACACCTTC.

The rearrangement uses TRBV13 and TRBJ2-2; weak D call: TRBD1 (6 bases). Germline lookup yields CDR1 PRHDT and CDR2 FYEKMQ (reference sequence). The length of the CDR3 is 15 residues. V was trimmed by 1 base and J by 0 bases, leaving 6 bases between them. The CDR3 region is CASSLEGANTGELFF. CDR3 nucleotides: TGTGCCAGCAGCTTAGAGGGGGCGAACACCGGGGAGCTGTTTTTT.

The chain links TRBV24-1 to TRBJ2-7; 7 bases map to TRBD1. The CDR3 totals 15 residues. V shed 4 bases and J 0 bases; nucleotides not matched to a gene: 5. Germline CDR1 reads KGHDR; CDR2 reads SFDVKD. CDR3 in amino acids: CATSDTTGTSYEQYF. The CDR3 DNA sequence: TGTGCCACCAGTGACACGACAGGGACCTCCTACGAGCAGTACTTC.

The chain recombines TRBV28 with TRBJ1-2, with D uncertain. Germline assignment: CDR1 MDHEN and CDR2 SYDVKM. This CDR3 has 14 residues. V was cut by 3 bases and J by 1 base, with 9 bases left in between. The CDR3 reads CASSLKGLNYGYTF. In DNA, the CDR3 is TGTGCCAGCAGTTTGAAAGGACTTAACTATGGCTACACCTTC.

This chain uses TRBV7-2 with TRBJ1-3, with a weak D call TRBD1 (5 bases). Germline V gives CDR1 SGHTA, CDR2 FQGNSA. V was trimmed by 0 bases and J by 4 bases, leaving 10 bases between them. The CDR3 totals 15 residues. As DNA, the CDR3 is TGTGCCAGCAGCTTAGCTAGGGGAACGGGAAACACCATATATTTT. It translates to CASSLARGTGNTIYF.

The chain links TRBV7-8 to TRBJ1-6, with a possible D match to TRBD1 (6 bases). V was trimmed by 3 bases and J by 5 bases, leaving 11 bases between them. This CDR3 has 15 amino acids. The germline gives CDR1 SGHVS, CDR2 FQNEAQ. CDR3 region: CASSFLQGDNSPLHF. CDR3 nucleotide sequence: TGTGCCAGCAGCTTCCTACAGGGCGATAATTCACCCCTCCACTTT.

This rearrangement joins TRBV7-9 to TRBJ1-2; D remains ambiguous. The germline gives CDR1 SEHNR, CDR2 FQNEAQ (reference sequence). The CDR3 consists of 14 residues. Trimming pared 1 base from V and 4 bases from J, leaving 10 bases between. Here the CDR3 reads CASSLVSLSYGYTF. The CDR3 DNA follows: TGTGCCAGCAGCTTAGTATCCCTGAGCTATGGCTACACCTTC.

The chain is built from TRBV2 and TRBJ2-7; perhaps TRBD1 as D (5 bases). V lost 3 bases and J 6 bases, leaving 15 bases between the germline ends. Germline V lookup: CDR1 SNHLY, CDR2 FYNNEI. The CDR3 sequence is 14 residues long. CDR3 sequence reads: CASSEGQGRIEQYF. In nucleotides, the CDR3 is TGTGCCAGCAGTGAGGGGCAGGGTAGGATCGAGCAGTACTTC.